This record looks at one T cell receptor (beta chain) sequence and its context. Its recognized antigen is unknown. Qualities for individual bases were not recorded, and no much larger clone is one base off. The immunoSEQ kit was used, according to the manufacturer's recommendations, to generate TCR beta libraries from genomic DNA. Library preparation used a first multiplex PCR with proprietary primers, then a second PCR adding unique barcodes, with bead cleanups after each round. Each sample batch included a kit-provided positive control reaction and a negative control reaction. The final libraries were assessed on an Agilent 4200 TapeStation D1000 ScreenTape, pooled by volume, and quantified by qPCR. Sequencing ran on an Illumina NextSeq500 with a MidOutput 150-cycle cartridge, using 156 Read1 and 15 Index1 cycles with kit custom primers. The pooled library was loaded at around 1 pM with about 20% PhiX control spiked in. Regarding the original processing steps: The vendor-processed data were analyzed in R, and a clonotype was defined as all T cells that share the same CDR3 nucleotide sequence. For clone abundance analyses, frequencies were normalized to the 10,000 most abundant clones per sample. Before analysis, public T cell clones were removed, and these numbered fewer than six per sample on average. Tumor-enriched and baseline blood-enriched clonotypes were defined by at least a 32-fold difference in abundance between compartments. Clonotypes expanded or contracted between blood time points were identified with a beta-binomial differential abundance model. Similarity between tumor and blood repertoires was quantified using the Baroni-Urbani and Buser coefficient, and groups were compared with two-tailed Wilcoxon tests in R. In its TCRdb copy, this immuneACCESS table keeps in-frame sequences only and misses some clones. Where compared with another copy, unresolved V genes explain less than half of these, and the others have no known cause. V, J and clone size are those of that table, while D and trimming were read from the DNA. Across this sample there are 60,000 to 75,000 clones, with 60% to 85% seen only once. The top ten hold about 6.3% of the sample.

This entry comes from a study of radiation and T cells in renal cell carcinoma (TCRdb year 2020). For context, the study as a whole: A total of under 60 samples underwent TCR beta sequencing, made up of about 26 tumors and about 27 peripheral blood samples. The final blood draw took place at 4 weeks after radiation, the same time as nephrectomy. Across all 53 samples, over 4,000,000 unique CDR3 nucleotide sequences encoding roughly 2,800,000 unique CDR3 amino acid sequences were identified.

Overall study outcomes, separate from this receptor: In blood, the top tumor clonotypes increased from baseline to 2 weeks after radiation and then shrank by 4 weeks, which suggests a temporary expansion of tumor-resident clones. Because pretreatment tumor biopsies were not available, the study could not determine whether clonotypes were already present within the tumor at baseline. Changes in the blood repertoire were not tracked past 4 weeks after treatment. Effects of radiation dose or scheduling on the TCR repertoire could not be addressed with the single-armed trial design.

V is cut by 1 base and J by 1 base, and the space between the germline ends is 4 bases. The CDR3 covers 13 residues, taking in both the cysteine and the phenylalanine. Just CDR3 DNA is preserved here, 39 bases in frame from base 1. The germline V gene specifies SGHNT as CDR1 and YENEEA as CDR2. Explained via the paper, the time point label denotes: blood 4 weeks post-SBRT, at nephrectomy. The sample's treatment or condition, from its label and the paper: 15 Gy SBRT to primary tumor, nephrectomy 4 weeks later. Samples were obtained from a clinical trial, in which 15 Gy stereotactic body radiation therapy was delivered to primary renal cell carcinomas and nephrectomy was performed 4 weeks later. To follow tumor-enriched clonotypes, peripheral blood was collected serially from radiation-treated patients at baseline and again at 2 weeks and 4 weeks after SBRT. Every patient had renal cell carcinoma of clear cell pathology. Genomic DNA for TCR sequencing was prepared using the QIAamp DNA Blood Mini Kit (Qiagen). Samples were included in the analyses only if all quality control checks were passed.

The sequencing here drew on blood, taken from a patient whose treatment included radiotherapy and nephrectomy. The source of this sequence is a man aged 55-75 years with renal cell carcinoma. The chain uses TRBV11-3 and TRBJ1-1; no D gene call is confident. The bases are TGTGCCAGCAGCTTAGTTCAGAACACTGAAGCTTTCTTT. Its protein reads: CASSLVQNTEAFF. The full variable domain, with segments outside the CDR3 supplied by the reference TRBV11-3 and TRBJ1-1 proteins, appears as EAGVVQSPRYKIIEKKQPVAFWCNPISGHNTLYWYLQNLGQGPELLIRYENEEAVDDSQLPKDRFSAERLKGVDSTLKIQPAELGDSAVYLCASSLVQNTEAFFGQGTRLTVV.